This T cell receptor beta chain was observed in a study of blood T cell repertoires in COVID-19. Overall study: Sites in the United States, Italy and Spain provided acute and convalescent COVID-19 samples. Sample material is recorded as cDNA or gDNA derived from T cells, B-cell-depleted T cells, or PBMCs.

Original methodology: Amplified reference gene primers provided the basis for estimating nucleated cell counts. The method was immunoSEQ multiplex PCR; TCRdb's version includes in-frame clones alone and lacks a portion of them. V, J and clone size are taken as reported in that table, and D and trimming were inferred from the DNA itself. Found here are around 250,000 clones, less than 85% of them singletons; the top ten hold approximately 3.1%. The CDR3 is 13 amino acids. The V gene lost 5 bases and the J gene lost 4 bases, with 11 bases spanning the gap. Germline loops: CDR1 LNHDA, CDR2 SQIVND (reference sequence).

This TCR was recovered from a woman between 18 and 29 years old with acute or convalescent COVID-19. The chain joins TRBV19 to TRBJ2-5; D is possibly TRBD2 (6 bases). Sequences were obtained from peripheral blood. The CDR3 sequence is CASSGLARETQYF. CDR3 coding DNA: TGTGCCAGTAGTGGTCTAGCGAGAGAGACCCAGTACTTC.